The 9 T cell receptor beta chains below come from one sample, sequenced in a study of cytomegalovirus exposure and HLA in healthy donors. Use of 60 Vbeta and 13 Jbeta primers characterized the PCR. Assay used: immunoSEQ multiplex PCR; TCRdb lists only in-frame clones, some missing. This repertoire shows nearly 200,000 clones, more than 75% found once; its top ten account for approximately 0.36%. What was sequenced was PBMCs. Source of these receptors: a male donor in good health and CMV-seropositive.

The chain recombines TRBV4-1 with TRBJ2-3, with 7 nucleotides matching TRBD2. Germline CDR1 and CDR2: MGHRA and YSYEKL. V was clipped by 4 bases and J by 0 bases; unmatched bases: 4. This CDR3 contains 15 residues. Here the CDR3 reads CASSPSGGSTDTQYF. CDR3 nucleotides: TGCGCCAGCAGCCCCTCGGGAGGTAGCACAGATACGCAGTATTTT.

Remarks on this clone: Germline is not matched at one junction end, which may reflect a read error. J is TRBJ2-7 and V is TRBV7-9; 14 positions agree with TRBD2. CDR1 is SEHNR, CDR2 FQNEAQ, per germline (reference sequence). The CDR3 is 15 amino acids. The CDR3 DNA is TGTTCCAGCAGCTATACAGGGACTAGCGGGAGCGAGCAGTACTTC. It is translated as CSSSYTGTSGSEQYF.

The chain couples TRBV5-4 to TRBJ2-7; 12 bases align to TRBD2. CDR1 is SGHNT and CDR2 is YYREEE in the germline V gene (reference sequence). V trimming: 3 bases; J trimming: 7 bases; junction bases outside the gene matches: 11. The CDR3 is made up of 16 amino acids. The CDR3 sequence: CASSSGLAGTLGEQYF. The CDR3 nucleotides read TGTGCCAGCAGCTCGGGACTAGCGGGCACCCTGGGGGAGCAGTACTTC.

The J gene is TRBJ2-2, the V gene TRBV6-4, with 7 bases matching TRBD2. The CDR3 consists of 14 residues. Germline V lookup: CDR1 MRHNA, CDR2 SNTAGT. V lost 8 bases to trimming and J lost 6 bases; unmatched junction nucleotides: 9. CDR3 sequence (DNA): TGTGCCAGCCGGCTAGCGGCGGGGGCCGGGGAGCTGTTTTTT. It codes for CASRLAAGAGELFF.

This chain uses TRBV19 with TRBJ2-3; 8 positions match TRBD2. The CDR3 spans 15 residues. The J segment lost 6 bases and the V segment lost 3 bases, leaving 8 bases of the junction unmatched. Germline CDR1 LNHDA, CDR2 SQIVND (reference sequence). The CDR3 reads CASSIGGGPPDTQYF. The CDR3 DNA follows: TGTGCCAGTAGTATCGGCGGGGGGCCGCCGGATACGCAGTATTTT.

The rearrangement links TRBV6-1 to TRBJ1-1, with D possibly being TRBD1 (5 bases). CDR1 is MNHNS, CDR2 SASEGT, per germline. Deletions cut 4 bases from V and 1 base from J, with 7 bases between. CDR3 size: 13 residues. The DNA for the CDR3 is TGTGCCAGCAGTGGACAGCCGAACACTGAAGCTTTCTTT. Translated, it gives CASSGQPNTEAFF.

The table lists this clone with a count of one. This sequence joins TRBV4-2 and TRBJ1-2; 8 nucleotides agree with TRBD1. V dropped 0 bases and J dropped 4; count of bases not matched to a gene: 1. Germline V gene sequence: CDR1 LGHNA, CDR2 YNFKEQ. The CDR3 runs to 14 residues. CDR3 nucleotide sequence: TGTGCCAGCAGCCAAGACGGACAGGGCTATGGCTACACCTTC. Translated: CASSQDGQGYGYTF.

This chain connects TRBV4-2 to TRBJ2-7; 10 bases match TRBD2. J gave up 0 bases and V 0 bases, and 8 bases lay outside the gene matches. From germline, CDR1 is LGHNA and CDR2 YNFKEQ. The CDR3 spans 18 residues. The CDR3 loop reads CASSQDSGGTSDSYEQYF. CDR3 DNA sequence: TGTGCCAGCAGCCAAGATTCGGGGGGGACTAGCGACTCCTACGAGCAGTACTTC.

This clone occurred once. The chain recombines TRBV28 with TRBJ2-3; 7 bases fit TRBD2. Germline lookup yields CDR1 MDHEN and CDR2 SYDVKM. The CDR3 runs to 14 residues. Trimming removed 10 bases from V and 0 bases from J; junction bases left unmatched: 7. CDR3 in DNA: TGTGCCATTTCCCCTAGCGGAAGCACAGATACGCAGTATTTT. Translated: CAISPSGSTDTQYF.